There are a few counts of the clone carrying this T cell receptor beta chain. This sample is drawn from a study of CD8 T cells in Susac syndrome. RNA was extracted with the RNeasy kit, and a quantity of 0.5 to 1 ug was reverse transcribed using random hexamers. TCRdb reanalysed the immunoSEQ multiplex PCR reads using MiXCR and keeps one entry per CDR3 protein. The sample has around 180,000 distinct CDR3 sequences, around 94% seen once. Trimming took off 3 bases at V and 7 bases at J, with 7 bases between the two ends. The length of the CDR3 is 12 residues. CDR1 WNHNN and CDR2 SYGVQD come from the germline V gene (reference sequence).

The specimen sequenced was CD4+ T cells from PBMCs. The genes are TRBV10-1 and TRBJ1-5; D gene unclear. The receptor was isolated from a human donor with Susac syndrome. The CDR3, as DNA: TGCGCCAGCAGTGATGATGGCCAGCCCCAGCATTTT. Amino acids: CASSDDGQPQHF.